This T cell receptor beta chain was recorded in a study of blood T cells in healthy people across ages. Notes on the study in general: Among long-lived donors, naive CD4+ cells were more numerous and diversity higher than in aged donors. CMV infection status of these donors was not known.

Germline CDR1 SEHNR, CDR2 FQNEAQ (reference sequence). The length of the CDR3 is 12 residues. Primers used in a second PCR of about 6 to 11 cycles were a sample-barcoded 5' primer and a J-beta primer mix. MiXCR, run by TCRdb on the 5' RACE reads, gives a single entry per CDR3 protein. The sample contains 550,000 to 700,000 distinct CDR3 sequences, about 26% of which appear only once. Remarks on this clonotype: Its target is unknown. One junction end disagrees with the germline gene, perhaps due to a read error.

The authors extracted at least 6 micrograms of total RNA per sample. Sequenced sample: blood. This sequence originates from a woman between 70 and 85 years old in good health. The rearrangement links TRBV7-9 to TRBJ2-5; D possibly corresponds to TRBD1 (7 bases). The CDR3 protein is CASSSYAGTENF. The DNA of the CDR3 is TGTGCCAGCAGCTCGTATGCGGGGACAGAGAACTTC.